This T cell receptor (beta chain) originates from a study of blood T cell repertoires in COVID-19 (dated by TCRdb to 2018 to 2021). Describing the broader study: Samples covering the acute and convalescent phases of COVID-19 were provided by collaborators in the United States, Italy and Spain. The material from the prospective study consisted of cDNA or gDNA derived from T cells, B-cell-depleted T cells, or PBMCs. Subjects who had been exposed to COVID-19, were actively infected with it, or had recovered from it provided the deeply sampled blood TCRbeta repertoires that made up the dataset. The repertoires were made available in a free public database intended to serve as a resource for research on the immune response to SARS-CoV-2. Samples were obtained from the ongoing ImmuneRACE study (first 160 participants) and from 1,200 or so subjects provided by 6 global collaborators. Sample metadata almost always included a de-identified subject ID, COVID-19 status, age in years and sex. Where HLA class I and class II types were available, the types were taken from metadata supplied by the sample provider, not from assay-based typing. What the authors observed across the whole study: Clinical and demographic metadata were provided uncurated, with the amount varying by source and participant.

V is trimmed back by 8 bases and J by 3 bases, and the junction contains 9 bases that no gene match accounts for. The CDR3 sequence holds 15 residues, the cysteine and phenylalanine included. Left in the record is the CDR3 DNA by itself, 45 bases read in frame from the first base. CDR1 SGHTA and CDR2 FQGNSA were looked up in the germline V gene. Comment on this clone: What this receptor recognizes is not known. Base-call qualities are not available, and no considerably larger clone is one nucleotide away.

The immunoSEQ Assay, a bias-controlled multiplex PCR, was used to amplify TCRbeta CDR3 regions from genomic DNA. The paper's data handling went like this. The number of nucleated cells in each sample was estimated by amplification of reference gene primers within the assay. To quantify the absolute abundance of each unique TCRbeta CDR3 rearrangement, sequence reads were collapsed and filtered. For each sample, productive Simpson clonality was calculated as the square root of Simpson's diversity index over productive rearrangements. TCRdb retrieved this table from immuneACCESS and kept in-frame rearrangements only. Not all clones are present; in checked studies, unresolved V genes account for under half, and no reason is known for the remainder. The V and J calls and clone size were taken over from that table, and D and trimming were inferred from the DNA. Recorded for this sample are around 320,000 clones; approximately 90% of them occurred a single time. The top ten clonotypes cover approximately 7.2% of the sample.

A second Seattle source provided samples from volunteer blood donors who had recovered from COVID-19. Collaborating institutions collected whole blood in K2EDTA tubes following their own protocols. For TCRbeta analysis, collaborators shipped samples in one of three forms: frozen whole blood, isolated PBMCs, or DNA extracted from either of those sample types. The TCR sequence derives from a woman in her 30s who had recovered from COVID-19. The sample comprised peripheral blood. The chain uses TRBV7-2 and TRBJ2-5; TRBD2 agrees with 10 junctional bases. The CDR3: CASQSSGGEKETQYF. The DNA reads TGTGCCAGCCAGTCGAGCGGGGGGGAGAAAGAGACCCAGTACTTC. Reference TRBV7-2 and TRBJ2-5 genes cover what lies past the CDR3, so the full variable domain is GAGVSQSPSNKVTEKGKDVELRCDPISGHTALYWYRQSLGQGLEFLIYFQGNSAPDKSGLPSDRFSAERTGGSVSTLTIQRTQQEDSAVYLCASQSSGGEKETQYFGPGTRLLVL.